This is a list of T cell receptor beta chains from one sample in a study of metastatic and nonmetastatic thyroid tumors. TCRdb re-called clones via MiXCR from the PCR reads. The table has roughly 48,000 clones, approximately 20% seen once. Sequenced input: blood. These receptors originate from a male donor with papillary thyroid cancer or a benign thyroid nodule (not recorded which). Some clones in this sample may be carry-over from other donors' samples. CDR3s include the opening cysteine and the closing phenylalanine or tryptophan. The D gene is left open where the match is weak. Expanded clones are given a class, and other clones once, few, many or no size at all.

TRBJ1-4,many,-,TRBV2,TGTGCCAGCAGACAGGAGTTTAATGAAAAACTGTTTTTT,CASRQEFNEKLFF
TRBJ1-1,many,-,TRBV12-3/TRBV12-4,TGTGCCAGCAGCCCTAGGGTCGAAGCTTTCTTT,CASSPRVEAFF
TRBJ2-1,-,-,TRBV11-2,TGTGCCAGCAGCTTAGTACGGTCGGGAGTCTCCTACAATGAGCAGTTCTTC,CASSLVRSGVSYNEQFF
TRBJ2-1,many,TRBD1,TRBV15,TGTGCCACCAGCAGAGGCCGACAGGGACGCATCAATGAGCAGTTCTTC,CATSRGRQGRINEQFF
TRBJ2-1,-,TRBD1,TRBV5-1,TGCGCCAGCAGCGACAGACAGGGGGCGTCTGAGCAGTTCTTC,CASSDRQGASEQFF
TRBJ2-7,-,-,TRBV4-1,TGCGCCAGCAGCCAAGATTTTTCACCCAGGCGCGGCGAGCAGTACTTC,CASSQDFSPRRGEQYF
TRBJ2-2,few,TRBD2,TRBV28,TGTGCCAGCAGTTTACCGGGACTAGCGGACACCGGGGAGCTGTTTTTT,CASSLPGLADTGELFF
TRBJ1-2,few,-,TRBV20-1,TGCAGTGCCACTCCCTCGGGACTGCGGTATGGCTACACCTTC,CSATPSGLRYGYTF
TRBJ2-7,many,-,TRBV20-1,TGCAGTGCTAGTTTGGGGGCGGTCGAGCAGTACTTC,CSASLGAVEQYF
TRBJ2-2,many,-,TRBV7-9,TGTGCCAGCAGCGTGACAGTAACCACCGGGGAGCTGTTTTTT,CASSVTVTTGELFF
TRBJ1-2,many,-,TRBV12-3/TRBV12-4,TGTGCCAGCAGTTTTGGCGGTCCTAACTATGGCTACACCTTC,CASSFGGPNYGYTF
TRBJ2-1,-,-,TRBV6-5,TGTGCCAGCAGTTACCGGACTTTCTACAATGAGCTGTTCTTC,CASSYRTFYNELFF
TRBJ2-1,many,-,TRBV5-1,TGCGCCAGCAGCTTGGGCGGGATCTCCTACAATGAGCAGTTCTTC,CASSLGGISYNEQFF
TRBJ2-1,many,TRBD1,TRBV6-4,TGTGCCAGCAGTCTTGGACAGGGGGAGGCCAATGAGCAGTTCTTC,CASSLGQGEANEQFF
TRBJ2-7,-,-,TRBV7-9,TGTGTCAGCATCCGCGGGGTTGGTTCCTACGAGCAGTACTTC,CVSIRGVGSYEQYF
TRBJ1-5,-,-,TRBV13,TGTGCCAGCAGCTTAAGGGGTTTCGGGGATCAGCCCCAGCATTTT,CASSLRGFGDQPQHF
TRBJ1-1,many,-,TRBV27,TGTGCCAGCAGTCCCCCCGGTGTATCTGAAGCTTTCTTT,CASSPPGVSEAFF
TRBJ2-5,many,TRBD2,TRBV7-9,TGTGCCAGCAGCTTAAATTCGCGGCTAGCGGGAGAGGTGGGAGAGACCCAGTACTTC,CASSLNSRLAGEVGETQYF
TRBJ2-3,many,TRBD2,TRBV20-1,TGCAGTGCTAGAGATCTACTAGCGGGGGCCACAGATACGCAGTATTTT,CSARDLLAGATDTQYF
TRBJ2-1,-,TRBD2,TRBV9,TGTGCCAGCAGCGTAGCCCGGACTAGCGGATACAATGAGCAGTTCTTC,CASSVARTSGYNEQFF
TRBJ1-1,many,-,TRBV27,TGTGCCAGCAGTCATGGGCGCGGGCACGATGAAGCTTTCTTT,CASSHGRGHDEAFF
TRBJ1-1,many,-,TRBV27,TGTGCCAGCAGGGGGTTGGGAGAAGCTTTCTTT,CASRGLGEAFF
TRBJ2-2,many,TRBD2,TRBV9,TGTGCCAGCAGCGGCGGGGGACCCCTTGGGGGCGGGGAGCTGTTTTTT,CASSGGGPLGGGELFF